A selection of T cell receptor beta chains follows, all from one sample in a study of cytomegalovirus exposure and HLA in healthy donors. Only in-frame clones appear in the TCRdb table, and some are missing; sequencing was by immunoSEQ multiplex PCR. The table shows approximately 170,000 clones, with more than 65% occurring only once. Input material: PBMCs. The receptors originated from a male donor in good health and CMV-seronegative. Both conserved end residues are part of each CDR3. The D gene is left open where the match is weak. The listing skips clone size in some rows; elsewhere it reads once, few, many or a size class.

V gene	clone size	D gene	J gene	CDR3 protein	CDR3 DNA
TRBV5-5	NA	TRBD1	TRBJ2-3	CASSLVGRGYTDTQYF	TGTGCCAGCAGCTTGGTAGGCAGGGGGTATACAGATACGCAGTATTTT
TRBV5-1	NA	TRBD1	TRBJ1-5	CASSLGQGVNQPQHF	TGCGCCAGCAGCTTGGGACAGGGGGTCAATCAGCCCCAGCATTTT
TRBV28	NA	TRBD1	TRBJ1-1	CASSAPTGAKGTEAFF	TGTGCCAGCAGTGCCCCGACAGGGGCTAAGGGCACTGAAGCTTTCTTT
TRBV14	NA	TRBD1	TRBJ1-3	CASSQVDRRNTIYF	TGTGCCAGCAGCCAGGTGGACAGGAGAAACACCATATATTTT
TRBV14	NA	NA	TRBJ1-2	CASSPILGGPEGGYTF	TGTGCCAGCAGCCCCATCTTGGGAGGCCCCGAGGGTGGCTACACCTTC
TRBV4-1	NA	TRBD1	TRBJ1-1	CASSQTGQGGTEAFF	TGCGCCAGCAGCCAAACAGGACAGGGTGGCACTGAAGCTTTCTTT
TRBV27	NA	TRBD1	TRBJ2-7	CASSLITGQGPYEQYF	TGTGCCAGCAGTTTAATTACGGGACAGGGGCCCTACGAGCAGTACTTC
TRBV27	NA	TRBD1	TRBJ1-2	CASSFPLIRTGTYGYTF	TGTGCCAGCAGTTTCCCCCTTATAAGGACAGGGACCTATGGCTACACCTTC
TRBV5-1	NA	NA	TRBJ1-5	CASSAEGGQPQHF	TGCGCCAGCTCAGCTGAGGGAGGACAGCCCCAGCATTTT
TRBV5-1	NA	TRBD2	TRBJ2-3	CASRLAGLTDTQYF	TGCGCCAGCAGGCTAGCGGGACTCACAGATACGCAGTATTTT
TRBV11-2	once	TRBD2	TRBJ2-5	CASSLGLAGAGETQYF	TGTGCCAGCAGCTTAGGGCTAGCGGGGGCTGGTGAGACCCAGTACTTC
TRBV9	NA	NA	TRBJ1-4	CASSVGDTREEKLFF	TGTGCCAGCAGCGTAGGGGACACACGGGAAGAAAAACTGTTTTTT
TRBV19	NA	NA	TRBJ2-7	CASNPSGHSYEQYF	TGTGCCAGTAACCCGAGCGGGCATTCCTACGAGCAGTACTTC
TRBV6-1	once	NA	TRBJ2-7	CASSELRGYEQYF	TGTGCCAGCAGTGAACTGCGGGGCTACGAGCAGTACTTC
TRBV6-6	NA	TRBD1	TRBJ1-1	CASSEGTDTTEAFF	TGTGCCAGCAGCGAAGGGACAGATACTACTGAAGCTTTCTTT
TRBV7-2	NA	TRBD2	TRBJ2-2	CASSGGGYANTGELFF	TGTGCCAGCAGCGGGGGGGGGTACGCGAACACCGGGGAGCTGTTTTTT
TRBV5-1	NA	TRBD2	TRBJ2-3	CASSPTGTSGGADTQYF	TGCGCCAGCAGCCCGACCGGGACTAGCGGGGGGGCAGATACGCAGTATTTT
TRBV5-6	NA	TRBD1	TRBJ2-7	CASSRTRWDSYEQYF	TGTGCCAGCAGCCGCACCCGGTGGGACAGCTACGAGCAGTACTTC
TRBV30	NA	NA	TRBJ2-3	CAWSRRGTDTQYF	TGTGCCTGGAGTAGAAGGGGAACAGATACGCAGTATTTT
TRBV4-1	few	TRBD1	TRBJ1-5	CASSHDRGEGQPQHF	TGCGCCAGCAGCCATGACAGGGGAGAGGGTCAGCCCCAGCATTTT